Presented here are 30 T cell receptor gamma chains from one specimen sequenced in a study of Vδ1+ human thymocytes (dated by TCRdb to about 2018). Overall results and qualifications from the work: Unlike the oligoclonal repertoires in peripheral blood, the thymic TRG and TRD repertoires appeared highly polyclonal, with Gaussian CDR3 length distributions.

Their antigen targets remain unknown. The instrument was an Illumina MiSeq. RNA extraction was carried out with the RNeasy mini kit, and reverse transcription was then done using Superscript III. CDR3 amplicons were generated by multiplex PCR with pooled V-gene forward primers and a constant-region reverse primer carrying Illumina adaptor overhangs. Public reads were reanalyzed in TCRdb with CATT, and rows carrying the same DNA were merged afterwards. The sample has tens of thousands of gamma-chain clones on record, 20% to 25% of them singletons. Jointly, the top ten make up about 2% of the sample. Sequencing input: Vdelta1+ gamma-delta thymocytes from the thymus. In light of the paper, this sample's cell subset or site label describes: FACS-sorted CD3+ TCRalphabeta- TCRVdelta1+ TCRVdelta2- thymocytes. The receptors shown here come from a girl under three years old who had congenital heart surgery.

A few counts support this clone. Other DNA sequences of this sample code for an identical CDR3. The chain uses TRGV3 and TRGJP2. The V gene end was trimmed by 0 bases and the J gene end by 0 bases; junction bases not matched to a gene: 4. The germline gives CDR1 VTNTFY, CDR2 YDVSTARD (reference sequence). This CDR3 has 16 residues. CDR3 protein: CATWDRPYSSDWIKTF. As DNA, the CDR3 is TGTGCCACCTGGGACAGGCCCTATAGTAGTGATTGGATCAAGACGTTT.

The count of this clone is one. The sample carries other DNA sequences with the same CDR3. The chain is built from TRGV2 and TRGJP2. From germline, CDR1 is EGSNGY and CDR2 YDSYNSKV. The CDR3 covers 15 residues. V lost 0 bases to trimming and J lost 3 bases; unmatched junction nucleotides: 4. CDR3 protein: CATWDGQRSDWIKTF. DNA for the CDR3: TGTGCCACCTGGGACGGGCAACGTAGTGATTGGATCAAGACGTTT.

This chain uses TRGV9 with TRGJP2. The junction had 5 bases not matched to a gene; V was cut back by 0 bases and J by 7 bases. Germline V gene sequence: CDR1 GITISATS, CDR2 ISYDGTV (reference sequence). This CDR3 spans 14 amino acids. The CDR3 spells CALWEVYHDWIKTF. Written as DNA, the CDR3 is TGTGCCTTGTGGGAGGTGTATCATGATTGGATCAAGACGTTT.

This clone was seen only a few times. The chain employs TRGV9 and TRGJ1 or TRGJ2. V shed 0 bases, J shed 12 bases, and the junction held 5 bases outside the gene matches. The CDR3 length is 11 residues. Per germline, CDR1 GITISATS and CDR2 ISYDGTV (reference sequence). The DNA of the CDR3 is TGTGCCTTGTGGGAGGTGCAGGTGAAACTCTTT. Translated: CALWEVQVKLF.

The rearrangement joins TRGV9 to TRGJP. The V gene end was trimmed by 4 bases and the J gene end by 5 bases; junction bases not matched to a gene: 5. CDR1 and CDR2 from the germline V gene are GITISATS and ISYDGTV (reference sequence). The CDR3 loop spans 16 amino acids. CDR3 bases: TGTGCCTTGTGGGACCAAAAAGAGTTGGGCAAAAAAATCAAGGTATTT. It codes for CALWDQKELGKKIKVF.

In this sample, this clone turned up a few times. This chain joins TRGV2 and TRGJP2. Looked up from germline, CDR1 is EGSNGY and CDR2 is YDSYNSKV. CDR3 size: 17 residues. Germline trimming cut 3 bases from V and 2 bases from J; bases unmatched to any gene: 12. The CDR3 DNA reads as TGTGCCACCTGGGACCACTCCCGGGCGAGTAGTGATTGGATCAAGACGTTT. It codes for CATWDHSRASSDWIKTF.

This clone appeared many times. The same CDR3 is also encoded by other DNA sequences in this sample. V is TRGV2 and J is TRGJ1 or TRGJ2. CDR3 size: 13 residues. Germline values: CDR1 EGSNGY, CDR2 YDSYNSKV. J lost 6 bases, V lost 0 bases, and 5 bases had no gene match. CDR3 nucleotides: TGTGCCACCTGGGACGGGCCGGCTTATAAGAAACTCTTT. Residues: CATWDGPAYKKLF.

This clone was detected ten times or more. The genes are TRGV9 and TRGJ1 or TRGJ2. The CDR3 is 14 amino acids. Germline trimming cut 4 bases from V and 2 bases from J; bases unmatched to any gene: 8. Germline CDR1 reads GITISATS; CDR2 reads ISYDGTV (reference sequence). CDR3 DNA sequence: TGTGCCTTGTGGGACGACGGATATTATTATAAGAAACTCTTT. Translating it yields CALWDDGYYYKKLF.

This clone showed up just once. The V and J genes are TRGV2 and TRGJP2. J was trimmed by 6 bases and V by 0 bases; bases with no gene match: 10. The length of the CDR3 is 16 residues. The germline gives CDR1 EGSNGY, CDR2 YDSYNSKV. In DNA, the CDR3 is TGTGCCACCTGGGACGGGCAAGGTGAGGGTGATTGGATCAAGACGTTT. The encoded protein is CATWDGQGEGDWIKTF.

A few counts support this clone. The chain has TRGV2 and TRGJ1 or TRGJ2. Trimming removed 3 bases from V and 4 bases from J; junction bases left unmatched: 6. The CDR3 sequence is 13 residues long. Germline loops: CDR1 EGSNGY, CDR2 YDSYNSKV. CDR3 sequence reads: CATWDLRYYKKLF. The CDR3 DNA follows: TGTGCCACCTGGGACCTTCGCTATTATAAGAAACTCTTT.

This chain uses TRGV3 with TRGJ1 or TRGJ2. After removal of 2 bases from V and 13 bases from J, the junction contained 11 bases not matched to a gene. CDR1 VTNTFY and CDR2 YDVSTARD come from the germline V gene (reference sequence). The CDR3 runs 12 residues. The CDR3 DNA sequence: TGTGCCACCTGGGACACCTCCCGCCCAAAACTCTTT. It encodes CATWDTSRPKLF.

The gene calls are TRGV5 and TRGJ1 or TRGJ2. The CDR3 totals 17 residues. The germline gives CDR1 VINAFY, CDR2 YDVSNSKD. Losses at the gene ends were 1 base for V and 0 bases for J; bases not matched to a gene: 12. The CDR3 region is CATWDSFFGSNYYKKLF. In DNA, the CDR3 is TGTGCCACCTGGGACAGCTTTTTTGGGTCGAATTATTATAAGAAACTCTTT.

Note on this clone: At one end the junction does not follow the germline gene, possibly because of a read error. The chain has TRGV2 and TRGJP2. The CDR3 sequence is 17 residues long. Germline-derived CDR1 and CDR2 are EGSNGY and YDSYNSKV. CDR3 DNA: TGTGCCACCTGGGACGTCATCTCCCCCAGTAGTGATTGGATCAAGACGTTC. Translating it yields CATWDVISPSSDWIKTF.

This chain joins TRGV8 and TRGJP2. Germline V CDR1 and CDR2: VENAVY, YDSYNSRV. The CDR3 has 13 residues. The trim removed 3 bases at V and 6 bases at J, leaving 4 bases unmatched. CDR3 in amino acids: CATWDGGDWIKTF. CDR3 in DNA: TGTGCCACCTGGGATGGGGGTGATTGGATCAAGACGTTT.

This clone was detected a few times. The V gene is TRGV8, the J gene TRGJ1 or TRGJ2. This CDR3 is 12 amino acids long. From germline, CDR1 is VENAVY and CDR2 YDSYNSRV. V lost 6 bases to trimming and J lost 6 bases; unmatched junction nucleotides: 8. The CDR3 DNA is TGTGCCACCTGGACGAGGCCTTATAAGAAACTCTTT. Translated: CATWTRPYKKLF.

The rearrangement links TRGV5 to TRGJ1 or TRGJ2. The V gene's germline CDR1 is VINAFY and CDR2 YDVSNSKD. This CDR3 has 16 amino acids. V dropped 5 bases and J dropped 0; count of bases not matched to a gene: 13. In DNA, the CDR3 is TGTGCCACCTGGGCATTTCCCACTTCGAATTATTATAAGAAACTCTTT. It encodes CATWAFPTSNYYKKLF.

In this sample, this clone turned up a few times. A much more abundant neighbour one base away suggests this may be a read error. This same CDR3 is encoded by further DNA sequences in the sample. V and J are TRGV2 and TRGJ1 or TRGJ2. Germline V lookup: CDR1 EGSNGY, CDR2 YDSYNSKV. Trimming cost V 0 bases and J 8 bases; bases outside gene matches: 4. This CDR3 is built from 12 residues. Written as DNA, the CDR3 is TGTGCCACCTGGGACGGGCAAAATAAGAAACTCTTT. Its translation is CATWDGQNKKLF.

The sample holds one count of this clone. The rearrangement joins TRGV3 to TRGJ1 or TRGJ2. Looked up from germline, CDR1 is VTNTFY and CDR2 is YDVSTARD (reference sequence). The V gene end was trimmed by 1 base and the J gene end by 6 bases; junction bases not matched to a gene: 12. This CDR3 is built from 15 residues. CDR3 DNA: TGTGCCACCTGGGACAGCCGGGGATTTTCTTATAAGAAACTCTTT. Translated, it gives CATWDSRGFSYKKLF.

This clone was detected only a few times. The V and J genes are TRGV4 and TRGJ1 or TRGJ2. The CDR3 covers 13 residues. Germline CDR1 EGSTGY, CDR2 YDSYTSSV. J was trimmed by 5 bases and V by 5 bases; bases with no gene match: 9. CDR3 DNA: TGTGCCACCTGGGGCCCACTGAATTATAAGAAACTCTTT. Amino acid sequence: CATWGPLNYKKLF.

The table lists this clone with a count of one. A read error may produce the germline difference seen at one junction end. The chain combines TRGV2 with TRGJ1 or TRGJ2. This CDR3 is 14 amino acids long. CDR1 is EGSNGY and CDR2 is YDSYNSKV in the germline V gene. CDR3 in DNA: TGTGCCACCTGGGACGGACCCCTTTGCTATAACAAACTCTTT. It encodes CATWDGPLCYNKLF.

This clone was seen only a few times. A junction boundary mismatches the germline segment, possibly from a read error. The same CDR3 arises from other DNA sequences in this sample as well. V usage is TRGV9 and J usage is TRGJ1 or TRGJ2. Germline V gives CDR1 GITISATS, CDR2 ISYDGTV (reference sequence). The CDR3 extends over 13 amino acids. The CDR3 DNA sequence: TGTGCCCTGTGGGAGGTGCATGCTTATAAGAAACTCTTT. This gives the protein CALWEVHAYKKLF.

This clone has a handful of counts. The V and J genes are TRGV8 and TRGJ1 or TRGJ2. The germline V gene encodes CDR1 VENAVY and CDR2 YDSYNSRV. The CDR3 contains 12 residues. The V and J ends lost 5 bases and 8 bases, in that order; junction bases with no gene match: 9. Here the CDR3 reads CATWASPHKKLF. CDR3 DNA: TGTGCCACCTGGGCCTCCCCGCATAAGAAACTCTTT.

The genes are TRGV4 and TRGJ1 or TRGJ2. V gave up 3 bases and J gave up 5 bases; unmatched junction bases: 4. CDR1 EGSTGY and CDR2 YDSYTSSV come from the germline V gene. The CDR3 consists of 12 residues. CDR3 nucleotide sequence: TGTGCCACCTGGGATCAACATTATAAGAAACTCTTT. Its translation: CATWDQHYKKLF.

This clone came up a few times. Within the sample, other DNA sequences also encode this same CDR3. The chain links TRGV9 to TRGJ1 or TRGJ2. The J segment lost 3 bases and the V segment lost 0 bases, leaving 5 bases of the junction unmatched. Per germline, CDR1 GITISATS and CDR2 ISYDGTV (reference sequence). This CDR3 comprises 14 residues. In DNA form, the CDR3 reads TGTGCCTTGTGGGAGGTGGGTGGTTATTATAAGAAACTCTTT. It specifies CALWEVGGYYKKLF.

This rearrangement joins TRGV2 to TRGJ1 or TRGJ2. V lost 2 bases to trimming and J lost 7 bases; unmatched junction nucleotides: 8. The CDR3 has 13 amino acids. CDR1 EGSNGY and CDR2 YDSYNSKV come from the germline V gene. The DNA of the CDR3 is TGTGCCACCTGGGACGACCTGGGGTATAAGAAACTCTTT. Amino acid sequence: CATWDDLGYKKLF.

The gene calls are TRGV4 and TRGJP2. V shed 0 bases, J shed 2 bases, and the junction held 6 bases outside the gene matches. The germline CDR1 and CDR2 sequences are EGSTGY and YDSYTSSV. There are 16 residues in the CDR3. The CDR3 sequence: CATWDGGASSDWIKTF. CDR3 bases: TGTGCCACCTGGGATGGGGGGGCGAGTAGTGATTGGATCAAGACGTTT.

The chain is built from TRGV2 and TRGJ1 or TRGJ2. This CDR3 contains 13 residues. V was clipped by 0 bases and J by 14 bases; unmatched bases: 13. Germline-derived CDR1 and CDR2 are EGSNGY and YDSYNSKV. CDR3 amino acids: CATWDGPGLRELF. The CDR3 region has the DNA TGTGCCACCTGGGACGGGCCAGGGTTGCGTGAACTCTTT.

V gene TRGV3 combines with J gene TRGJ1 or TRGJ2. CDR3 length equals 14 residues. Germline CDR1 and CDR2: VTNTFY and YDVSTARD (reference sequence). V gave up 0 bases and J gave up 8 bases; unmatched junction bases: 10. For the CDR3, the DNA is TGTGCCACCTGGGACAGGCCCCTAATAGATAAGAAACTCTTT. This encodes CATWDRPLIDKKLF.

V gene TRGV2 combines with J gene TRGJ1 or TRGJ2. The CDR3 length is 15 residues. Germline CDR1 and CDR2: EGSNGY and YDSYNSKV. V shed 0 bases and J 4 bases; nucleotides not matched to a gene: 9. In DNA, the CDR3 is TGTGCCACCTGGGACGGGCCGGCAGTGTATTATAAGAAACTCTTT. It is translated as CATWDGPAVYYKKLF.

J is TRGJ1 or TRGJ2 and V is TRGV4. The CDR3 is 10 residues long. V was pared by 2 bases and J by 11 bases, with 3 bases of the junction left unmatched. In germline, CDR1 is EGSTGY, CDR2 YDSYTSSV. The DNA of the CDR3 is TGTGCCACCTGGGATGAGGAGAAACTCTTT. It specifies CATWDEEKLF.